Listed below are T cell receptor beta chains from one sample, sequenced in a study of lymphopenia after photon versus proton radiotherapy. Clones were sequenced by immunoSEQ multiplex PCR, and TCRdb holds only the in-frame ones, with some missing. Among some 42,000 clones, around four fifths were seen once, and the ten largest hold over 20%. The sample consisted of peripheral blood, taken from a patient treated with proton-based radiotherapy. These TCRs come from a woman in her 70s with pancreatic cancer. Each CDR3 is given with its conserved first and last residue. Each record gives: V gene, J gene, clone size, D gene, CDR3 DNA, CDR3 protein. The D gene is left open where the match is weak. Not every row has a clone size; where given, it reads once, few, many or a size class.

V gene: TRBV27; J gene: TRBJ1-2; clone size: few; D gene: TRBD1; CDR3 DNA: TGTGCCAGCAGTCAGACAGGGTATGGCTACACCTTC; CDR3 protein: CASSQTGYGYTF
V gene: TRBV29-1; J gene: TRBJ2-1; clone size: .; D gene: TRBD2; CDR3 DNA: TGCAGCGTTGCGCCACTAGCGGTATCCTACAATGAGCAGTTCTTC; CDR3 protein: CSVAPLAVSYNEQFF
V gene: TRBV11-1; J gene: TRBJ2-1; clone size: .; D gene: .; CDR3 DNA: TGTGCCAGCAGCCCCCGCTACAATGAGCAGTTCTTC; CDR3 protein: CASSPRYNEQFF
V gene: TRBV4-3; J gene: TRBJ1-2; clone size: .; D gene: TRBD1; CDR3 DNA: TGCGCCAGCAGCCAAGTCCAGGACAGGGCTGGGGGCTACACCTTC; CDR3 protein: CASSQVQDRAGGYTF
V gene: TRBV29-1; J gene: TRBJ2-1; clone size: .; D gene: .; CDR3 DNA: TGCAGCGTTGAACCCGTGAGGGGGAGTAGGGAGCAGTTCTTC; CDR3 protein: CSVEPVRGSREQFF
V gene: TRBV11-2; J gene: TRBJ2-3; clone size: .; D gene: TRBD2; CDR3 DNA: TGTGCCAGCAGCTTCGGACTAGCGGGAGGGGCAGATACGCAGTATTTT; CDR3 protein: CASSFGLAGGADTQYF
V gene: TRBV6-5; J gene: TRBJ2-1; clone size: .; D gene: TRBD1; CDR3 DNA: TGTGCCAGCAGTTACTCTAACGGACAGGGGGACAATGAGCAGTTCTTC; CDR3 protein: CASSYSNGQGDNEQFF
V gene: TRBV20-1; J gene: TRBJ2-1; clone size: .; D gene: .; CDR3 DNA: TGCAGTGTTGACTCAAACAATGAGCAGTTCTTC; CDR3 protein: CSVDSNNEQFF
V gene: TRBV2; J gene: TRBJ1-2; clone size: .; D gene: TRBD1; CDR3 DNA: TGTGCCAGCAGTCGGGACAGGGGGCCGAACTATGGCTACACCTTC; CDR3 protein: CASSRDRGPNYGYTF
V gene: TRBV21-1; J gene: TRBJ1-4; clone size: once; D gene: .; CDR3 DNA: TGTGCCAGCAGCGCGTCGGAACTGTTTTTT; CDR3 protein: CASSASELFF
V gene: TRBV27; J gene: TRBJ1-2; clone size: .; D gene: TRBD1; CDR3 DNA: TGTGCCAGCAGCCGAGGGGGCCGCGGGCATGGCTACACCTTC; CDR3 protein: CASSRGGRGHGYTF